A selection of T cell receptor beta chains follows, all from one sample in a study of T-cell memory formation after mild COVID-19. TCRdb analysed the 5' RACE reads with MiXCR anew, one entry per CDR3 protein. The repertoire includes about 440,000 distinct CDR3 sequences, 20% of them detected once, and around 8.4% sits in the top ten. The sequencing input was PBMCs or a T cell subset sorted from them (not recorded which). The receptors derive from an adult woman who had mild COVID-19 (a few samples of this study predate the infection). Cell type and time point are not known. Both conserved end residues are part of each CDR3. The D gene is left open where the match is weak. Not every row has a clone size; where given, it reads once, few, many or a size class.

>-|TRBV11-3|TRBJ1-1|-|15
CASTPGSQGGTEAFF
TGTGCCAGCACCCCTGGGTCCCAAGGGGGGACTGAAGCTTTCTTT
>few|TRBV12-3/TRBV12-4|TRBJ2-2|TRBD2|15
CASRSSGHQGGELFF
TGTGCCAGCAGATCTAGCGGGCACCAAGGGGGGGAGCTGTTTTTT
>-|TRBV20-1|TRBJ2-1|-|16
CSARDPAGGAYNEQFF
TGCAGTGCTAGAGATCCCGCAGGGGGGGCCTACAATGAGCAGTTCTTC
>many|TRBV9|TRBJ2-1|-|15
CASSVQGSLYNEQFF
TGTGCCAGCAGCGTGCAAGGTTCCCTCTACAATGAGCAGTTCTTC
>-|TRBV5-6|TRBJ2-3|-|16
CASSLDYGASTDTQYF
TGTGCCAGCAGCTTGGACTACGGAGCTAGCACAGATACGCAGTATTTT
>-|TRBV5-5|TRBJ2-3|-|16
CASSLARDQVTDTQYF
TGTGCCAGCAGCTTGGCCAGGGATCAGGTAACAGATACGCAGTATTTT
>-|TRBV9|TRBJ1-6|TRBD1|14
CASSVGQGDSPLHF
TGTGCCAGCAGCGTGGGACAGGGCGATTCACCCCTCCACTTT
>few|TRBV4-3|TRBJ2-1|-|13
CASSQEWANEQFF
TGCGCCAGCAGCCAAGAGTGGGCCAATGAGCAGTTCTTC
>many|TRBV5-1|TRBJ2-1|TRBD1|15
CASTQRQGLYNEQFF
TGCGCCAGCACTCAACGACAGGGGCTCTACAATGAGCAGTTCTTC
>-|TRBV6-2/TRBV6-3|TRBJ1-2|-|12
CASSYQGGGYTF
TGTGCCAGCAGTTATCAGGGTGGCGGCTACACCTTC
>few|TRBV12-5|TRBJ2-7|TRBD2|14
CASGLQAGGYEQYF
TGTGCTAGTGGTCTCCAAGCGGGAGGCTACGAGCAGTACTTC
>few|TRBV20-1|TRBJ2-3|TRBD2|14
CSALSGRSTDTQYF
TGCAGTGCTCTCAGCGGGAGAAGCACAGATACGCAGTATTTT
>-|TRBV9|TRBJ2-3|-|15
CASSVGGPSTDTQYF
TGTGCCAGCAGCGTAGGCGGTCCTAGCACAGATACGCAGTATTTT
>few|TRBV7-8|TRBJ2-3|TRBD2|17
CASSSGQGLAGTDTQYF
TGTGCCAGCAGCTCAGGCCAGGGACTAGCTGGCACAGATACGCAGTATTTT
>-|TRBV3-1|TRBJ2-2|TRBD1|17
CASSQTGQGARTGELFF
TGTGCCAGCAGCCAAACCGGACAGGGGGCGCGGACCGGGGAGCTGTTTTTT
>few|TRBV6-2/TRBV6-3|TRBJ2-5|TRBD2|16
CASSYELAGGKETQYF
TGTGCCAGCAGTTACGAACTAGCGGGAGGGAAAGAGACCCAGTACTTC